This TCR beta chain was profiled in a study of memory CD4+ T cells and cytomegalovirus serostatus. Study context: Donors were healthy Belgian adults, 10 or so CMV seropositive and approximately 23 seronegative. Study results and caveats: About 40% of the roughly 160 known CMV-associated TCRbeta sequences appeared in CD4+ memory.

Germline CDR1 SGHAT, CDR2 FQDESV (reference sequence). The ends were cut back, 5 bases at V and 1 base at J, with 11 bases in the middle. This CDR3 contains 14 residues. Here immunoSEQ multiplex PCR was the method, and the copy in TCRdb shows in-frame clones only, minus some. The table has about 59,000 clones, about 81% seen once. A note on this clone: The antigen is undetermined.

Single viable CD3+CD4+CD8-CD45RO+ cells were sorted as the memory CD4+ T cells. Total CD4+ T cells were enriched by CD4 positive selection. The V gene is TRBV11-1, the J gene TRBJ1-1, with D unresolved. This clonotype originated in an adult in good health and CMV-seronegative. Material: memory CD4+ T cells from blood. The CDR3 loop is CASSPQRTNTEAFF. CDR3 sequence (DNA): TGTGCCAGCAGCCCGCAACGGACGAACACTGAAGCTTTCTTT.